These 18 T cell receptor beta chains came from one sample sequenced in a study of blood T cell repertoires in COVID-19. Using immunoSEQ multiplex PCR, the repertoire was profiled, and TCRdb retains in-frame clones only, with some absent. The table records around 61,000 clones, roughly three quarters of them present only once. Input material: peripheral blood. Receptors originate from a man older than 75 with acute or convalescent COVID-19.

V usage is TRBV30 and J usage is TRBJ2-3, with 8 bases that match TRBD2. Germline V lookup: CDR1 GTSNPN, CDR2 SVGIG (reference sequence). CDR3 size: 14 residues. Unmatched junction bases numbered 8, after V lost 4 bases and J lost 5 bases. The CDR3 coding sequence is TGTGCCTGGACTCGGGGGGGGGCAATAGATACGCAGTATTTT. Its protein is CAWTRGGAIDTQYF. The full variable domain, completed using reference TRBV30 and TRBJ2-3, is SQTIHQWPATLVQPVGSPLSLECTVEGTSNPNLYWYRQAAGRGLQLLFYSVGIGQISSEVPQNLSASRPQDRQFILSSKKLLLSDSGFYLCAWTRGGAIDTQYFGPGTRLTVL.

V is TRBV28 and J is TRBJ2-1; D remains ambiguous. Germline V gene lookup returns CDR1 MDHEN and CDR2 SYDVKM. The CDR3 covers 14 residues. V lost 7 bases and J 0 bases, leaving 10 bases between the germline ends. The CDR3 DNA sequence: TGTGCCAGCAACTTACCTAGCTCCTACAATGAGCAGTTCTTC. It specifies CASNLPSSYNEQFF.

V usage is TRBV5-1 and J usage is TRBJ2-1; 9 bases are a match to TRBD2. After removal of 4 bases from V and 2 bases from J, the junction contained 4 bases not matched to a gene. In germline, CDR1 is SGHRS, CDR2 YFSETQ. This CDR3 has 15 residues. In DNA, the CDR3 is TGCGCCAGCAGCCCGATAGCGGGAGCCTACAATGAGCAGTTCTTC. Its translation is CASSPIAGAYNEQFF.

The chain couples TRBV11-3 to TRBJ2-7; 9 positions match TRBD2. Trimming at V came to 1 base and at J to 4 bases, leaving 5 bases not matched to a gene. CDR1 and CDR2 (germline): SGHNT, YENEEA. There are 15 residues in the CDR3. The CDR3 sequence: CASSLGGLAEYEQYF. The CDR3 DNA reads as TGTGCCAGCAGCTTAGGGGGACTAGCTGAGTACGAGCAGTACTTC.

The chain recombines TRBV4-3 with TRBJ1-2; D is uncertain. CDR3 size: 14 residues. CDR1 is LGHNA, CDR2 YSLEER, per germline. Trimming removed 0 bases at V and 4 bases at J, with 9 bases between. The CDR3 region is CASSQDQEIYGYTF. CDR3 bases: TGCGCCAGCAGCCAAGACCAGGAAATCTATGGCTACACCTTC.

This rearrangement joins TRBV19 to TRBJ1-5; 7 nucleotides agree with TRBD1. The CDR3 contains 17 residues. V gave up 3 bases and J gave up 0 bases; unmatched junction bases: 8. Germline V gene lookup returns CDR1 LNHDA and CDR2 SQIVND (reference sequence). CDR3: CASSMRTGSYSNQPQHF. CDR3 coding DNA: TGTGCCAGTAGTATGAGGACAGGTTCATATAGCAATCAGCCCCAGCATTTT.

V gene TRBV11-3 combines with J gene TRBJ2-7; 7 bases match TRBD2. This CDR3 has 13 amino acids. Trimming cost V 5 bases and J 4 bases; bases outside gene matches: 5. CDR1 SGHNT and CDR2 YENEEA come from the germline V gene. CDR3 DNA: TGTGCCAGCAGCGCAGGCGGGGGATACGAGCAGTACTTC. Its protein is CASSAGGGYEQYF.

This clone was seen only once. The chain recombines TRBV5-6 with TRBJ2-1, with D unclear. Per germline, CDR1 SGHDT and CDR2 YYEEEE. V shed 0 bases and J shed 5 bases, with 18 bases lying between them. This CDR3 comprises 17 residues. The CDR3 reads CASSLVGSPFGHNEQFF. The DNA for the CDR3 is TGTGCCAGCAGCTTGGTAGGCTCGCCTTTTGGGCACAATGAGCAGTTCTTC.

This sequence joins TRBV4-2 and TRBJ1-2; TRBD1 aligns across 8 bases. V shed 3 bases and J 8 bases; nucleotides not matched to a gene: 11. Germline V lookup: CDR1 LGHNA, CDR2 YNFKEQ. This CDR3 has 15 residues. CDR3 in DNA: TGTGCCAGCAGCCAGGAGACGACAGGGGTGGGAGGCTACACCTTC. Protein product: CASSQETTGVGGYTF.

This chain connects TRBV5-4 to TRBJ2-2; 7 positions agree with TRBD1. Germline CDR1 and CDR2: SGHNT and YYREEE (reference sequence). The J segment lost 2 bases and the V segment lost 0 bases, leaving 4 bases of the junction unmatched. The length of the CDR3 is 16 residues. For the CDR3, the DNA is TGTGCCAGCAGCTTGGGGGCAGGGGGTAACACCGGGGAGCTGTTTTTT. It encodes CASSLGAGGNTGELFF.

CDR3 sequence reads: CASSIRGSPLHF. CDR3 bases: TGTGCCAGTAGTATACGAGGGTCACCCCTCCACTTT. This rearrangement joins TRBV19 to TRBJ1-6; D is uncertain. The CDR3 is 12 amino acids. Trimming left V 2 bases short and J 10 bases short, with 6 bases between. The V gene's germline CDR1 is LNHDA and CDR2 SQIVND (reference sequence).

A few counts support this clone. V gene TRBV5-6 combines with J gene TRBJ1-4; the match to TRBD1 covers 7 bases. The germline CDR1 and CDR2 sequences are SGHDT and YYEEEE. CDR3 length equals 19 residues. V gave up 4 bases and J gave up 3 bases; unmatched junction bases: 18. CDR3 residues: CASSPGYGDSSLSNEKLFF. CDR3 DNA: TGTGCCAGCAGCCCAGGGTACGGGGACAGTTCTCTTTCTAATGAAAAACTGTTTTTT.

This clone has just a few counts. The chain combines TRBV7-3 with TRBJ1-6; D unclear. The CDR3 length is 13 residues. Trimming took 2 bases from V and 9 from J, leaving 8 bases between them. Germline V lookup: CDR1 SGHTA, CDR2 FQGTGA. The DNA of the CDR3 is TGTGCCAGCAGCTTAGATCACTCTTCACCCCTCCACTTT. Translating gives CASSLDHSSPLHF.

The chain combines TRBV5-4 with TRBJ2-3, with 9 bases identical to TRBD2. This CDR3 has 16 amino acids. Looked up from germline, CDR1 is SGHNT and CDR2 is YYREEE (reference sequence). J was trimmed by 3 bases and V by 0 bases; bases with no gene match: 5. CDR3 sequence reads: CASSLGGAGGTDTQYF. The CDR3 bases are TGTGCCAGCAGCTTGGGCGGAGCGGGGGGAACAGATACGCAGTATTTT.

V and J are TRBV7-2 and TRBJ2-1; D gene unclear. The CDR3 runs 13 residues. The germline V gene has CDR1 SGHTA and CDR2 FQGNSA. V gave up 5 bases and J gave up 6 bases, with 11 bases separating them. The CDR3 DNA reads as TGTGCCAGCAGCCGCCAGGTCGGCAATGAGCAGTTCTTC. Amino acid sequence: CASSRQVGNEQFF.

The rearrangement uses TRBV2 and TRBJ2-7, with D tentatively TRBD1 (6 bases). Germline-derived CDR1 and CDR2 are SNHLY and FYNNEI. CDR3 length: 14 amino acids. The V gene lost 6 bases and the J gene lost 7 bases, with 19 bases spanning the gap. The CDR3 nucleotides read TGTGCCAGCAGAGACAGGTTTTCGGGTAGGGAGCAGTACTTC. Translated: CASRDRFSGREQYF. Complete variable domain (other parts from reference TRBV2 and TRBJ2-7): EPEVTQTPSHQVTQMGQEVILRCVPISNHLYFYWYRQILGQKVEFLVSFYNNEISEKSEIFDDQFSVERPDGSNFTLKIRSTKLEDSAMYFCASRDRFSGREQYFGPGTRLTVT.

The chain recombines TRBV7-3 with TRBJ2-1; TRBD1 matches at 12 bases. The CDR3 has 16 residues. Trimming at V came to 5 bases and at J to 6 bases, leaving 8 bases not matched to a gene. Germline V gene data show CDR1 as SGHTA and CDR2 as FQGTGA. CDR3: CASSARDRGPSNEQFF. CDR3 nucleotide sequence: TGTGCCAGCAGCGCCCGGGACAGGGGGCCATCCAATGAGCAGTTCTTC.

The chain combines TRBV18 with TRBJ2-6; 8 bases are shared with TRBD1. The CDR3 consists of 16 residues. The V gene's germline CDR1 is KGHSH and CDR2 LQKENI. Trimming cost V 4 bases and J 2 bases; bases outside gene matches: 4. CDR3 coding DNA: TGTGCCAGCTCACGCAAGACAGGGGCTGGGGCCAACGTCCTGACTTTC. It encodes CASSRKTGAGANVLTF.